A selection of T cell receptor beta chains follows, all from one sample in a study of shared clonotypes between healthy human individuals. Only in-frame clones appear in the TCRdb table, and some are missing; sequencing was by immunoSEQ multiplex PCR. This sample has fewer than 850,000 clones, with roughly 91% found just once. The material sequenced was memory CD8+ T cells from PBMCs. The source is a man between 18 and 35 years old in good health. Some clones in this sample may be carry-over from other donors' samples. Each CDR3 is given with its conserved first and last residue. Clone size is stated in some rows and not others, as once, few, many or a class when expanded.

clone_size: .
v_call: TRBV5-1
j_call: TRBJ2-3
cdr3_aa: CASSSLAGADTQYF

clone_size: .
v_call: TRBV27
j_call: TRBJ2-7
cdr3_aa: CASSLGPGRVHEQYF

clone_size: .
v_call: TRBV27
j_call: TRBJ1-1
cdr3_aa: CASNPIGGLAEAFF

clone_size: .
v_call: TRBV2
j_call: TRBJ2-5
cdr3_aa: CANRLAGEGQETQYF

clone_size: .
v_call: TRBV7-9
j_call: TRBJ1-1
cdr3_aa: CASRTRQGAEAFF

clone_size: .
v_call: TRBV29-1
j_call: TRBJ2-7
cdr3_aa: CSVIADPAYEQYF

clone_size: .
v_call: TRBV28
j_call: TRBJ2-7
cdr3_aa: CASRLGPSAYEQYF

clone_size: .
v_call: TRBV29-1
j_call: TRBJ1-2
cdr3_aa: CSVPLGGTQNYGYTF

clone_size: .
v_call: TRBV7-2
j_call: TRBJ2-1
cdr3_aa: CASSLSRGPSGRAENEQFF

clone_size: .
v_call: TRBV2
j_call: TRBJ1-2
cdr3_aa: CASSSDRSGYGYTF

clone_size: .
v_call: TRBV7-6
j_call: TRBJ2-2
cdr3_aa: CASSLAINSGELFF

clone_size: .
v_call: TRBV6-6
j_call: TRBJ1-5
cdr3_aa: CASSYPSNQPQHF

clone_size: .
v_call: TRBV10-1
j_call: TRBJ2-3
cdr3_aa: CASSDGAAGEGTDTQYF

clone_size: few
v_call: TRBV7-9
j_call: TRBJ1-2
cdr3_aa: CASHGQGDGYTF

clone_size: .
v_call: TRBV2
j_call: TRBJ2-1
cdr3_aa: CASSPTAAANNEQFF

clone_size: .
v_call: TRBV6-5
j_call: TRBJ2-6
cdr3_aa: CASSATSGANVLTF

clone_size: .
v_call: TRBV27
j_call: TRBJ1-1
cdr3_aa: CASSPRKGSTEAFF

clone_size: once
v_call: TRBV4-1
j_call: TRBJ2-1
cdr3_aa: CASSQWWTGVLRHNEQFF

clone_size: .
v_call: TRBV7-9
j_call: TRBJ2-6
cdr3_aa: CASSLGGTGHSGANVLTF

clone_size: .
v_call: TRBV5-1
j_call: TRBJ1-2
cdr3_aa: CASSSTGSGGYTF

clone_size: .
v_call: TRBV4-3
j_call: TRBJ1-1
cdr3_aa: CASSQTFGQGESTEAFF

clone_size: .
v_call: TRBV4-1
j_call: TRBJ1-1
cdr3_aa: CASSQEVHPTGGEAFF

clone_size: .
v_call: TRBV10-3
j_call: .
cdr3_aa: CAISGQDSEQYF

clone_size: .
v_call: TRBV27
j_call: TRBJ1-5
cdr3_aa: CASALRGLDQPQHF

clone_size: once
v_call: TRBV4-3
j_call: TRBJ2-1
cdr3_aa: CASSQELWGASGNNEQFF

clone_size: once
v_call: TRBV25-1
j_call: TRBJ1-4
cdr3_aa: CASSYRTPRVGEKLFF

clone_size: .
v_call: TRBV27
j_call: TRBJ2-7
cdr3_aa: CASSPLQGRGGEQYF

clone_size: .
v_call: TRBV28
j_call: TRBJ2-7
cdr3_aa: CASSPDWSLVSYEQYF

clone_size: .
v_call: TRBV13
j_call: TRBJ1-2
cdr3_aa: CASSPQDTDYGYTF

clone_size: .
v_call: TRBV28
j_call: TRBJ2-3
cdr3_aa: CASRTDGSSTDTQYF

clone_size: .
v_call: TRBV4-1
j_call: TRBJ2-1
cdr3_aa: CASRHLLNVGNEQFF

clone_size: .
v_call: TRBV5-1
j_call: TRBJ2-7
cdr3_aa: CASTDGFYEQYF

clone_size: .
v_call: TRBV19
j_call: TRBJ1-2
cdr3_aa: CASSIGTANYGYTF